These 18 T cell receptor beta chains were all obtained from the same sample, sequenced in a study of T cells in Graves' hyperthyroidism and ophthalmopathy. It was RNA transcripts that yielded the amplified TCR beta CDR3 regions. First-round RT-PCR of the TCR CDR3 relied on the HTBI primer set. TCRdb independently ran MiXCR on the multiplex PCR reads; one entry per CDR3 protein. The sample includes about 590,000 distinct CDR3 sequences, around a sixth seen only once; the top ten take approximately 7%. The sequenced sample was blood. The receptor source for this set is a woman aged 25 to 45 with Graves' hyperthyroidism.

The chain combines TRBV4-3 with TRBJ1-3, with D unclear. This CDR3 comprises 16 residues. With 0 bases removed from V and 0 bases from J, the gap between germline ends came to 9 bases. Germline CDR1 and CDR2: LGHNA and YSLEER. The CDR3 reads CASSQDNAVSGNTIYF. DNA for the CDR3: TGCGCCAGCAGCCAAGATAATGCGGTCTCTGGAAACACCATATATTTT.

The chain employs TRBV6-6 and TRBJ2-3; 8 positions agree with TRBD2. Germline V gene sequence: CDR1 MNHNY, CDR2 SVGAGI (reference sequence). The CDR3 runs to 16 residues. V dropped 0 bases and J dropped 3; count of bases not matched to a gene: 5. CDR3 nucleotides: TGTGCCAGCAGTTACTCGGGCGGGGGGCGGACAGATACGCAGTATTTT. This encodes CASSYSGGGRTDTQYF.

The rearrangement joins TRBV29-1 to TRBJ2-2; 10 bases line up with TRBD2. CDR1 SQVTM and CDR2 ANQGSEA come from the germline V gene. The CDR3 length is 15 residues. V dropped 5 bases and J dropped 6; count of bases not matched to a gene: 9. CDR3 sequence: CSVPLAGDFAGELFF. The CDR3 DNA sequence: TGCAGCGTTCCCCTAGCGGGAGATTTCGCCGGGGAGCTGTTTTTT.

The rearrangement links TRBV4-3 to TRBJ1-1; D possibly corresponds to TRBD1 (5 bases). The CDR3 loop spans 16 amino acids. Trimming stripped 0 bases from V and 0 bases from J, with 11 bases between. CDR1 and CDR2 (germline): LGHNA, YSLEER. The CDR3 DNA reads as TGCGCCAGCAGCCAAGATCGGGGCAGTCTGAACACTGAAGCTTTCTTT. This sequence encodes CASSQDRGSLNTEAFF.

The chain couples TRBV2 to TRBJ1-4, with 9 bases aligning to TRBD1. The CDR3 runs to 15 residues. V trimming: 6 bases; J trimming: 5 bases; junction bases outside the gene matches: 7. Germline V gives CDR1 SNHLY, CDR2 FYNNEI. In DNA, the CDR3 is TGTGCCAGCAGCGCCCTCGGGACAGGGAATGAAAAACTGTTTTTT. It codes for CASSALGTGNEKLFF.

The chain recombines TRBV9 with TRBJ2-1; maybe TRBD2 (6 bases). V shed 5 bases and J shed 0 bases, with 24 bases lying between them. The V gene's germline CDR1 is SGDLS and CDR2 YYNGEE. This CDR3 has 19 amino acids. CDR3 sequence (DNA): TGTGCCAGCAGTCTGGGGCCTAGCGTCTCGTCATTCTCCTACAATGAGCAGTTCTTC. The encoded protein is CASSLGPSVSSFSYNEQFF. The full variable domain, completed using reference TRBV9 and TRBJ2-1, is DSGVTQTPKHLITATGQRVTLRCSPRSGDLSVYWYQQSLDQGLQFLIQYYNGEERAKGNILERFSAQQFPDLHSELNLSSLELGDSALYFCASSLGPSVSSFSYNEQFFGPGTRLTVL.

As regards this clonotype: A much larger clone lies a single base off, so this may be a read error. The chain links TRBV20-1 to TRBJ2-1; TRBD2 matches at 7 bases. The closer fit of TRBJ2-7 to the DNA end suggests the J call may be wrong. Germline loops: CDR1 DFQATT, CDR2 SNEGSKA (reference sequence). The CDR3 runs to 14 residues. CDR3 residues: CSASERGAYNEQYF. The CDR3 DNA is TGCAGTGCTAGTGAGCGGGGTGCCTACAATGAGCAGTACTTC.

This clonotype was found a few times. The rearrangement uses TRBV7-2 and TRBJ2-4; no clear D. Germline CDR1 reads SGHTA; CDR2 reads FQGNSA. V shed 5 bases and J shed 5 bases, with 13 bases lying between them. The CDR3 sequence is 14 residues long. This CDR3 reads CASSAPRLENIQYF. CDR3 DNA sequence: TGTGCCAGCAGCGCACCTCGCCTGGAAAACATTCAGTACTTC.

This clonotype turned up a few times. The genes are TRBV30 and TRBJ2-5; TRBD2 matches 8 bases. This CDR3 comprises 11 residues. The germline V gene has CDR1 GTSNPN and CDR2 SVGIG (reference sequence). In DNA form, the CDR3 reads TGTGTCAGCGGGAGAGGTGAGACCCAGTACTTC. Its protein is CVSGRGETQYF. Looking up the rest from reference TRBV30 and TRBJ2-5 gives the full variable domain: SQTIHQWPATLVQPVGSPLSLECTVEGTSNPNLYWYRQAAGRGLQLLFYSVGIGQISSEVPQNLSASRPQDRQFILSSKKLLLSDSGFYLCVSGRGETQYFGPGTRLLVL.

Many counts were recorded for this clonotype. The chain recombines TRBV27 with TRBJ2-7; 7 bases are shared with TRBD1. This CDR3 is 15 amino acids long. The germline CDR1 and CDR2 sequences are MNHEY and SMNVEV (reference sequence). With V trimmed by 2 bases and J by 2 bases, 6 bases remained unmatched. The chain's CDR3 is CASSLTGAYPYEQYF. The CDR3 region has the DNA TGTGCCAGCAGTTTAACAGGGGCTTATCCCTACGAGCAGTACTTC.

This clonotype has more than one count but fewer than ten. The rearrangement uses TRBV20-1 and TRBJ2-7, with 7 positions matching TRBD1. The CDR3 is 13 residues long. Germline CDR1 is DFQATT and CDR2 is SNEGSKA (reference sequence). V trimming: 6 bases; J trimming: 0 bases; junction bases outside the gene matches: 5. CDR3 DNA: TGCAGTGCCGCCGGGACAGTCTCCTACGAGCAGTACTTC. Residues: CSAAGTVSYEQYF.

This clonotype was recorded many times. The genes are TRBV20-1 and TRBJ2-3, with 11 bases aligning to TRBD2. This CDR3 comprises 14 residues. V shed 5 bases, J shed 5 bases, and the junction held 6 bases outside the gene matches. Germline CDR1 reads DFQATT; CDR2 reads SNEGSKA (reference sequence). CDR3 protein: CSASTSGSIDTQYF. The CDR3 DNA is TGCAGTGCTTCTACTAGCGGGAGTATAGATACGCAGTATTTT.

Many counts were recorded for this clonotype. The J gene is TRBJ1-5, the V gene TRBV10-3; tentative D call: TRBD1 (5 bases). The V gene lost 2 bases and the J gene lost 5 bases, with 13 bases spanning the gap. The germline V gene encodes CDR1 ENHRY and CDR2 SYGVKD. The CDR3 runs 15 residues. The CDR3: CAISESRGFYQPQHF. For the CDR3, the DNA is TGTGCCATCAGTGAGAGTAGGGGATTTTATCAGCCCCAGCATTTT.

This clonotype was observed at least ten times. CDR3 in amino acids: CSARDPGLAGGFRIHSYEQYF. The CDR3 bases are TGCAGTGCTAGAGATCCCGGGCTAGCGGGAGGCTTCCGAATTCACTCCTACGAGCAGTACTTC. V usage is TRBV20-1 and J usage is TRBJ2-7; 11 bases align to TRBD2. V dropped 0 bases and J dropped 0; count of bases not matched to a gene: 19. This CDR3 is 21 amino acids long. Germline V gives CDR1 DFQATT, CDR2 SNEGSKA (reference sequence).

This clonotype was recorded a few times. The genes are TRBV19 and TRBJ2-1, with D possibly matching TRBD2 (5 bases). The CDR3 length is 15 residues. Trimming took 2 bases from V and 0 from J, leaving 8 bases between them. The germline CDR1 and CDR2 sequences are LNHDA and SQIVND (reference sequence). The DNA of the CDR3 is TGTGCCAGTAGTATACAGCGGAGCTCCTACAATGAGCAGTTCTTC. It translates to CASSIQRSSYNEQFF. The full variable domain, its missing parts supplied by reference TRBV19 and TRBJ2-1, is DGGITQSPKYLFRKEGQNVTLSCEQNLNHDAMYWYRQDPGQGLRLIYYSQIVNDFQKGDIAEGYSVSREKKESFPLTVTSAQKNPTAFYLCASSIQRSSYNEQFFGPGTRLTVL.

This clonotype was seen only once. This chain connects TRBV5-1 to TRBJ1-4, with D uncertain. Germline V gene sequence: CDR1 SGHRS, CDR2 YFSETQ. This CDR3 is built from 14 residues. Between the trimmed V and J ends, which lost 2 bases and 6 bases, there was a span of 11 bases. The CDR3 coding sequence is TGCGCCAGCAGCTTCGAGGGTCTTGATGAAAAACTGTTTTTT. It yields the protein CASSFEGLDEKLFF.

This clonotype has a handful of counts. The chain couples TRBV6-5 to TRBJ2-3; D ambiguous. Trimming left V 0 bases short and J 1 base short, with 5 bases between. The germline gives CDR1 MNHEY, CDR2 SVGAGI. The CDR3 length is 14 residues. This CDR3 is CASSYSDGTDTQYF. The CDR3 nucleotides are TGTGCCAGCAGTTACTCCGACGGCACAGATACGCAGTATTTT.

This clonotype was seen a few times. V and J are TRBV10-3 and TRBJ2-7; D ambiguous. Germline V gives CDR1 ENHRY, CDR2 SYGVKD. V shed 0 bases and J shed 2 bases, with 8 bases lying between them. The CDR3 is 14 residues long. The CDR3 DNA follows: TGTGCCATCAGTGAGTCCCTGGTCGCCTACGAGCAGTACTTC. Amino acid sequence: CAISESLVAYEQYF.